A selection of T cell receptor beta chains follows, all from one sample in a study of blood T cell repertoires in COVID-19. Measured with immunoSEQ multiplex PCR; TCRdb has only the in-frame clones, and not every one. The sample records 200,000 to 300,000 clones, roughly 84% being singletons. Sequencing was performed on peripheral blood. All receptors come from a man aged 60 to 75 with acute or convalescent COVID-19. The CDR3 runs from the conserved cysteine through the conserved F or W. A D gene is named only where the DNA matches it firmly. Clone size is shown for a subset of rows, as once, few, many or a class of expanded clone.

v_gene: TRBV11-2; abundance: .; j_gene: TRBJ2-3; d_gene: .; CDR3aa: CASSLVGGGSSTDTQYF; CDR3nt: TGTGCCAGCAGCTTAGTCGGAGGAGGCAGCAGCACAGATACGCAGTATTTT
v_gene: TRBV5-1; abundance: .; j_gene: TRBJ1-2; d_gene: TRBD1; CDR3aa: CASSSGQDNTYGYTF; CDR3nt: TGCGCCAGCAGCTCAGGACAGGATAACACCTATGGCTACACCTTC
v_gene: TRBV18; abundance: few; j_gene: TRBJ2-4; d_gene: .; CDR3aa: CASSPPGLAKNIQYF; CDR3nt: TGTGCCAGCTCACCACCGGGGCTAGCCAAAAACATTCAGTACTTC
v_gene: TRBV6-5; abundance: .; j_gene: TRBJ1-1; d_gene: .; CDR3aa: CASKLQGPNTEAFF; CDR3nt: TGTGCCAGCAAATTACAGGGACCGAACACTGAAGCTTTCTTT
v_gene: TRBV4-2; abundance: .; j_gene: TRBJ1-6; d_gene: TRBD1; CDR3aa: CASSQGQEAYNSPLHF; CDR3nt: TGTGCCAGCAGCCAGGGACAGGAGGCGTATAATTCACCCCTCCACTTT
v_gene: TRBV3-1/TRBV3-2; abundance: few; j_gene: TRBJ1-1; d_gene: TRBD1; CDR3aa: CASRSTGGNTEAFF; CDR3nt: TGTGCCAGCAGGTCGACAGGGGGGAACACTGAAGCTTTCTTT
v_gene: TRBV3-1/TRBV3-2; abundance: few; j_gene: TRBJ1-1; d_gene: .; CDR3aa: CASSQAGNTEAFF; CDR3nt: TGTGCCAGCAGCCAAGCGGGGAACACTGAAGCTTTCTTT
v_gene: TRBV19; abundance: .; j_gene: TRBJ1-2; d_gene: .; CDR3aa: CASSLTAGEYGYTF; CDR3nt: TGTGCCAGTAGTCTTACGGCAGGGGAGTATGGCTACACCTTC
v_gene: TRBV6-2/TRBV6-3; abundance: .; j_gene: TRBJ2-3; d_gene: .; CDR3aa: CASSYGGAGDTQYF; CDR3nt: TGTGCCAGCAGTTACGGGGGGGCAGGAGATACGCAGTATTTT
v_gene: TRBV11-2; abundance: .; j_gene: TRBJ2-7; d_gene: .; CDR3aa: CASSFWAKDLYEQYF; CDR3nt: TGTGCCAGCAGCTTTTGGGCCAAGGATCTCTACGAGCAGTACTTC
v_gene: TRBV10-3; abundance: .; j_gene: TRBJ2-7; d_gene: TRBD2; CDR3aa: CAISPGLAAYEQYF; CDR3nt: TGTGCCATCAGCCCGGGACTAGCGGCGTACGAGCAGTACTTC
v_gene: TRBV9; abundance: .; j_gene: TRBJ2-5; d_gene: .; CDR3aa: CASSGADYQETQYF; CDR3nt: TGTGCCAGCAGCGGGGCGGACTACCAAGAGACCCAGTACTTC
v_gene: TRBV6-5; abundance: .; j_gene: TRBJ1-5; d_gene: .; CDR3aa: CASSPGNSNQPQHF; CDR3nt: TGTGCCAGCAGTCCAGGGAATAGCAATCAGCCCCAGCATTTT
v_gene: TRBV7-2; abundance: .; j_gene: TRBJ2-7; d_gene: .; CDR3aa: CASSLVGVGEQYF; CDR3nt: TGTGCCAGCAGCTTAGTAGGGGTTGGCGAGCAGTACTTC
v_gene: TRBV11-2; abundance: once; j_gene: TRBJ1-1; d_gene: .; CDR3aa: CASSPQQGLNTEAFF; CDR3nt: TGTGCCAGCAGCCCTCAACAGGGTCTGAACACTGAAGCTTTCTTT
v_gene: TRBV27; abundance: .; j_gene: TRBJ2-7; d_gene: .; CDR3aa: CASRQSRLIGEQYF; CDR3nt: TGTGCCAGCAGACAATCGAGACTAATAGGCGAGCAGTACTTC
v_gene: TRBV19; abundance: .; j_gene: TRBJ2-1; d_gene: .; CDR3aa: CASSRPFRYGVNEQFF; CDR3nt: TGTGCCAGTAGTAGGCCCTTTCGGTACGGGGTGAATGAGCAGTTCTTC
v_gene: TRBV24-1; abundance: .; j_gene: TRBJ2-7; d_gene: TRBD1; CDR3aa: CAPEDRGSSYEQYF; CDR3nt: TGTGCCCCAGAGGACAGGGGAAGCTCCTACGAGCAGTACTTC
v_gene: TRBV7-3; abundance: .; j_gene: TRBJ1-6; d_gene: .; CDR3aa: CASSSGNDNSPLHF; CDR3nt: TGTGCCAGCAGCTCCGGGAACGATAATTCACCCCTCCACTTT
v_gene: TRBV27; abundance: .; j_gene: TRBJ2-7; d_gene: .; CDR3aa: CASSSGTPFYEQYF; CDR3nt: TGTGCCAGCAGTTCCGGGACACCTTTCTACGAGCAGTACTTC
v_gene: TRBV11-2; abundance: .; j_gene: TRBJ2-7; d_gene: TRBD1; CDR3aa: CASSTLGGVASYEQYF; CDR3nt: TGTGCCAGCAGCACATTAGGGGGCGTGGCTAGCTACGAGCAGTACTTC
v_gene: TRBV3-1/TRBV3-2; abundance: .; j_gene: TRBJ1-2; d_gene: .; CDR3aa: CASSQAGPGGYTF; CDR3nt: TGTGCCAGCAGCCAAGCTGGCCCGGGGGGCTACACCTTC
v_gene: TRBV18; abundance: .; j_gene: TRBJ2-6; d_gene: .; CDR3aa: CASSPNSGANVLTF; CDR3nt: TGTGCCAGCTCACCTAACTCTGGGGCCAACGTCCTGACTTTC
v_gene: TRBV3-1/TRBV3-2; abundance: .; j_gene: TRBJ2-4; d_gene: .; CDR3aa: CASSPRLLAKNIQYF; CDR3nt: TGTGCCAGCAGCCCCAGACTTCTAGCCAAAAACATTCAGTACTTC
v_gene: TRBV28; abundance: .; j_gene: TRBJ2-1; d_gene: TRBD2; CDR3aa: CASGTTPYNEQFF; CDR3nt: TGTGCCAGTGGGACTACCCCCTACAATGAGCAGTTCTTC